Below, 14 T cell receptor beta chains from the same sample are listed, as sequenced in a study of CD8+ T cells in alopecia areata. After isolation, RNA underwent reverse transcription to generate cDNA as the sequencing template. Only in-frame clones appear in the TCRdb table, and some are missing; sequencing was by immunoSEQ multiplex PCR. The sample lists around 200,000 clones; roughly 60% were seen once. The sample in question was CD4+ T cells sorted from blood, obtained at week 0. These receptors all come from a human donor with alopecia areata.

The J gene is TRBJ1-1, the V gene TRBV30, with D unresolved. V lost 3 bases, J lost 4 bases, and 12 bases lay in between. Germline V gives CDR1 GTSNPN, CDR2 SVGIG (reference sequence). The CDR3 consists of 13 residues. The CDR3 nucleotides read TGTGCCTGGAGGGGAAGTATTGGCACTGAAGCTTTCTTT. It yields the protein CAWRGSIGTEAFF.

CDR3 DNA sequence: TGTGCCAGCAGCCTGTTAGTGAACACTGAAGCTTTCTTT. This codes for CASSLLVNTEAFF. The chain couples TRBV7-2 to TRBJ1-1; D remains ambiguous. V lost 5 bases and J 0 bases, leaving 7 bases between the germline ends. The CDR3 has 13 residues. Per the germline V gene, CDR1 is SGHTA and CDR2 is FQGNSA.

CDR3 protein: CSVETTGFTGKLFF. CDR3 DNA sequence: TGCAGCGTTGAAACGACAGGGTTTACCGGAAAACTGTTTTTT. The V and J genes are TRBV29-1 and TRBJ1-4, with 7 bases fitting TRBD1. The CDR3 totals 14 residues. CDR1 and CDR2 (germline): SQVTM, ANQGSEA. With 2 bases clipped from V and 10 bases from J, the junction kept 10 bases outside the gene matches.

The gene calls are TRBV27 and TRBJ2-3, with no clear D. The CDR3 extends over 12 amino acids. V was trimmed by 5 bases and J by 3 bases, leaving 6 bases between them. Germline CDR1 MNHEY, CDR2 SMNVEV (reference sequence). The CDR3, as DNA: TGTGCCAGCAGTCCACCTACAGATACGCAGTATTTT. Translated, it gives CASSPPTDTQYF.

This chain joins TRBV15 and TRBJ1-2; D may be TRBD1 (5 bases). With 0 bases removed from V and 8 bases from J, the gap between germline ends came to 16 bases. Per the germline V gene, CDR1 is LNHNV and CDR2 is YYDKDF (reference sequence). CDR3 length: 15 amino acids. The CDR3 loop is CATSRDRGRDLGYTF. The CDR3 DNA reads TGTGCCACCAGCAGAGATCGTGGCAGGGACCTGGGCTACACCTTC. Together with reference TRBV15 and TRBJ1-2, the CDR3 gives the full variable domain: DAMVIQNPRYQVTQFGKPVTLSCSQTLNHNVMYWYQQKSSQAPKLLFHYYDKDFNNEADTPDNFQSRRPNTSFCFLDIRSPGLGDTAMYLCATSRDRGRDLGYTFGSGTRLTVV.

This chain joins TRBV29-1 and TRBJ2-5; tentatively, D is TRBD2 (6 bases). Germline-derived CDR1 and CDR2 are SQVTM and ANQGSEA. V shed 1 base and J shed 4 bases, with 10 bases lying between them. The length of the CDR3 is 13 residues. The CDR3 DNA reads as TGCAGCGTTGAAGGCGGGGAAGGAGAGACCCAGTACTTC. Its translation is CSVEGGEGETQYF.

This clone was seen only once. The chain uses TRBV2 and TRBJ1-1; the D is unclear. Germline V gene sequence: CDR1 SNHLY, CDR2 FYNNEI. V was cut by 4 bases and J by 3 bases, with 9 bases left in between. This CDR3 is 13 amino acids long. CDR3 protein: CASSVDTYTEAFF. The CDR3 nucleotides read TGTGCCAGCAGTGTTGACACCTACACTGAAGCTTTCTTT.

The chain links TRBV6-6 to TRBJ1-2, with 7 nucleotides matching TRBD1. V gave up 6 bases and J gave up 8 bases; unmatched junction bases: 9. Germline V CDR1 and CDR2: MNHNY, SVGAGI (reference sequence). This CDR3 spans 13 amino acids. This chain's CDR3 is CASRPQGGNGYTF. CDR3 nucleotides: TGTGCCAGCAGGCCCCAGGGGGGAAACGGCTACACCTTC.

This clone was counted at least ten times. The chain employs TRBV11-2 and TRBJ2-7, with TRBD2 as a possible D gene (6 bases). The CDR3 runs to 15 residues. V lost 4 bases, J lost 0 bases, and 13 bases lay in between. The V gene's germline CDR1 is SGHAT and CDR2 FQNNGV. CDR3 DNA sequence: TGTGCCAGCAGCTCCTTAGCGGATTTCTCCTACGAGCAGTACTTC. Protein product: CASSSLADFSYEQYF.

This clone was picked up a small number of times. V gene TRBV27 combines with J gene TRBJ2-5; the match to TRBD1 covers 9 bases. The length of the CDR3 is 15 residues. J lost 2 bases, V lost 6 bases, and 7 bases had no gene match. Germline V lookup: CDR1 MNHEY, CDR2 SMNVEV (reference sequence). The CDR3 DNA is TGTGCCAGCAGACGTGGACAGGGGAATCAAGAGACCCAGTACTTC. Translating gives CASRRGQGNQETQYF.

This clone has just one count. The rearrangement joins TRBV15 to TRBJ1-2; no definite D call. This CDR3 is built from 14 residues. Germline-derived CDR1 and CDR2 are LNHNV and YYDKDF (reference sequence). Trimming removed 0 bases from V and 4 bases from J, with 9 bases in between. This chain's CDR3 is CATSRDRTGYGYTF. The DNA for the CDR3 is TGTGCCACCAGCAGAGATCGGACGGGCTATGGCTACACCTTC. Looking up the rest from reference TRBV15 and TRBJ1-2 gives the full variable domain: DAMVIQNPRYQVTQFGKPVTLSCSQTLNHNVMYWYQQKSSQAPKLLFHYYDKDFNNEADTPDNFQSRRPNTSFCFLDIRSPGLGDTAMYLCATSRDRTGYGYTFGSGTRLTVV.

V is TRBV15 and J is TRBJ2-3; maybe TRBD1 (6 bases). V was trimmed by 9 bases and J by 3 bases, leaving 13 bases between them. The CDR3 length is 13 residues. In germline, CDR1 is LNHNV, CDR2 YYDKDF (reference sequence). The CDR3 here is CATGRGGTDTQYF. DNA of the CDR3: TGTGCCACAGGGCGAGGGGGTACAGATACGCAGTATTTT.

This clone was observed at least ten times. The chain couples TRBV18 to TRBJ2-7; D is ambiguous. Trimming took off 3 bases at V and 5 bases at J, with 14 bases between the two ends. The CDR3 totals 14 residues. The germline CDR1 and CDR2 sequences are KGHSH and LQKENI. The CDR3 DNA is TGTGCCAGCTCACCCGCCCCCGGAATTGACGAGCAGTACTTC. Protein product: CASSPAPGIDEQYF. The variable domain in full, completed from reference TRBV18 and TRBJ2-7, reads NAGVMQNPRHLVRRRGQEARLRCSPMKGHSHVYWYRQLPEEGLKFMVYLQKENIIDESGMPKERFSAEFPKEGPSILRIQQVVRGDSAAYFCASSPAPGIDEQYFGPGTRLTVT.

As DNA, the CDR3 is TGTGCCAGTGAAGAGGACAGGGATCAGCCCCAGCATTTT. Amino acid sequence: CASEEDRDQPQHF. V and J are TRBV19 and TRBJ1-5; 8 bases match TRBD1. V was pared by 8 bases and J by 5 bases, with 5 bases of the junction left unmatched. Germline CDR1 and CDR2: LNHDA and SQIVND (reference sequence). This CDR3 comprises 13 residues.